These T cell receptor beta chains were read from a single sample in a study of identical twins. TCRdb called the 5' RACE reads again in MiXCR, with one record for every CDR3 protein. The data show about 530,000 distinct CDR3 sequences, with around 15% seen just once and about 0.47% held by the top ten. These sequences were also reported in another study, on yellow fever vaccine responses in identical twins.

The specimen was CD4+ T cells sorted from blood. The receptors were sampled from a woman aged 18-35 years in good health. Each CDR3 is given with its conserved first and last residue. Fields, in order: V gene, CDR3 length, J gene, clone size, D gene, CDR3 protein, CDR3 DNA. The D gene is left open where the match is weak. Only part of the rows carry a size: once, few, many, or a class if the clone is expanded.

TRBV6-5	17	TRBJ2-1	few	.	CASSYSKTSLWYNEQFF	TGTGCCAGCAGTTACTCTAAGACTAGTTTATGGTACAATGAGCAGTTCTTC
TRBV28	15	TRBJ2-1	many	TRBD2	CASSSRLAGGREQFF	TGTGCCAGCAGTTCCCGACTAGCGGGAGGGCGAGAGCAGTTCTTC
TRBV10-3	13	TRBJ2-1	few	.	CAISDGEADEQFF	TGTGCCATCAGTGACGGGGAGGCTGATGAGCAGTTCTTC
TRBV20-1	14	TRBJ2-2	.	.	CSASWGTNTGELFF	TGCAGTGCTAGTTGGGGGACTAACACCGGGGAGCTGTTTTTT
TRBV5-1	14	TRBJ2-7	.	TRBD1	CASSLERQGYEQYF	TGCGCCAGCAGCTTGGAAAGACAGGGATACGAGCAGTACTTC
TRBV11-2	16	TRBJ1-4	few	TRBD1	CASSTIQGATNEKLFF	TGTGCCAGCAGCACAATTCAGGGGGCTACTAATGAAAAACTGTTTTTT
TRBV5-1	14	TRBJ1-2	many	.	CASSLGRQDYGYTF	TGCGCCAGCAGCTTGGGTCGGCAAGACTATGGCTACACCTTC
TRBV29-1	15	TRBJ2-1	few	.	CSVEDRRVSYNEQFF	TGCAGCGTTGAAGACAGACGAGTCTCCTACAATGAGCAGTTCTTC
TRBV7-9	17	TRBJ2-1	.	.	CASSLGKVGGSYNEQFF	TGTGCCAGCAGCTTAGGCAAAGTAGGGGGCTCCTACAATGAGCAGTTCTTC
TRBV12-3/TRBV12-4	17	TRBJ1-5	many	TRBD1	CASSLVGTAYSNQPQHF	TGTGCCAGCAGTTTAGTCGGGACAGCTTATAGCAATCAGCCCCAGCATTTT
TRBV12-3/TRBV12-4	15	TRBJ1-5	many	TRBD1	CASSLRQGNNQPQHF	TGTGCCAGCAGTTTACGACAGGGGAACAATCAGCCCCAGCATTTT
TRBV20-1	13	TRBJ2-1	few	TRBD1	CSADRGLTNEQFF	TGCAGTGCGGACAGGGGGCTTACCAATGAGCAGTTCTTC
TRBV20-1	17	TRBJ2-3	few	.	CSARDAARLTNADTQYF	TGCAGTGCTAGAGATGCGGCGCGTTTGACCAACGCAGATACGCAGTATTTT
TRBV27	15	TRBJ1-5	few	.	CASRTRGSGYQPQHF	TGTGCCAGCAGAACCAGAGGTTCGGGATATCAGCCCCAGCATTTT
TRBV28	16	TRBJ2-5	.	.	CASTPRGAAFQETQYF	TGTGCCAGCACCCCCAGGGGGGCGGCATTCCAAGAGACCCAGTACTTC
TRBV7-2	15	TRBJ2-5	few	.	CASSLLRVPGETQYF	TGTGCCAGCAGCTTACTCAGGGTTCCAGGAGAGACCCAGTACTTC
TRBV11-2	17	TRBJ2-6	.	TRBD1	CASSSTGPAAGANVLTF	TGTGCCAGCAGCTCGACAGGGCCCGCAGCAGGGGCCAACGTCCTGACTTTC
TRBV6-9	11	TRBJ2-7	few	.	CASSANYEQYF	TGTGCCAGCAGTGCCAACTACGAGCAGTACTTC
TRBV12-3/TRBV12-4	15	TRBJ2-7	few	TRBD1	CASSLNRDRTYEQYF	TGTGCCAGCAGTCTGAACCGGGACAGAACCTACGAGCAGTACTTC